The 25 T cell receptor beta chains presented below share a single source sample, sequenced in a study of cytomegalovirus exposure and HLA in healthy donors. The study ran its PCR with 60 Vbeta and 13 Jbeta primers. Repertoires were generated with immunoSEQ multiplex PCR, while TCRdb's copy carries only in-frame clones and drops some. This sample has some 160,000 clones, with around 82% found just once. The sequenced material came from PBMCs. All receptors derive from a man in his fifties or sixties in good health and CMV-seronegative.

V gene TRBV5-1 combines with J gene TRBJ1-2; D perhaps matches TRBD1 (5 bases). The CDR3 is 12 residues long. Trimming stripped 4 bases from V and 3 bases from J, with 7 bases between. Germline assignment: CDR1 SGHRS and CDR2 YFSETQ. The CDR3 region is CASSLTDYGYTF. Here the CDR3 DNA reads TGCGCCAGCAGCCTGACAGACTATGGCTACACCTTC. The variable domain in full, with the rest retrieved from reference TRBV5-1 and TRBJ1-2, is KAGVTQTPRYLIKTRGQQVTLSCSPISGHRSVSWYQQTPGQGLQFLFEYFSETQRNKGNFPGRFSGRQFSNSRSEMNVSTLELGDSALYLCASSLTDYGYTFGSGTRLTVV.

This clone was counted between two and nine times. The CDR3 DNA reads as TGTGCCAGCAGCTTAGACCTAGCGGCGAACGAGCAGTACTTC. Translation gives CASSLDLAANEQYF. The rearrangement uses TRBV7-6 and TRBJ2-7; 7 nucleotides agree with TRBD2. The CDR3 is made up of 14 amino acids. The trim removed 1 base at V and 5 bases at J, leaving 5 bases unmatched. Germline CDR1 reads SGHVS; CDR2 reads FNYEAQ.

V usage is TRBV2 and J usage is TRBJ2-5; D may be TRBD2 (6 bases). CDR1 SNHLY and CDR2 FYNNEI come from the germline V gene. V was cut by 5 bases and J by 5 bases, with 12 bases left in between. The CDR3 covers 13 residues. The chain's CDR3 is CASSPTGGETQYF. Here the CDR3 DNA reads TGTGCCAGCAGTCCCACTGGGGGGGAGACCCAGTACTTC.

This clone was detected a few times. The chain has TRBV27 and TRBJ2-6; D is uncertain. With 3 bases removed from V and 1 base from J, the gap between germline ends came to 7 bases. The CDR3 sequence is 15 residues long. Germline V gene sequence: CDR1 MNHEY, CDR2 SMNVEV (reference sequence). CDR3 sequence: CASSFESSGANVLTF. The DNA of the CDR3 is TGTGCCAGCAGTTTTGAGAGTTCTGGGGCCAACGTCCTGACTTTC. The full variable domain, with the rest looked up from reference TRBV27 and TRBJ2-6, is EAQVTQNPRYLITVTGKKLTVTCSQNMNHEYMSWYRQDPGLGLRQIYYSMNVEVTDKGDVPEGYKVSRKEKRNFPLILESPSPNQTSLYFCASSFESSGANVLTFGAGSRLTVL.

J is TRBJ2-1 and V is TRBV5-5, with TRBD2 identical over 13 bases. V shed 2 bases and J 8 bases; nucleotides not matched to a gene: 10. This CDR3 contains 17 residues. Germline V lookup: CDR1 SGHKS, CDR2 YYEKEE (reference sequence). The CDR3 protein is CASSLTTSGGAFDEQFF. In DNA form, the CDR3 reads TGTGCCAGCAGCTTAACTACTAGCGGGGGGGCCTTCGATGAGCAGTTCTTC.

As concerns this clone: At one of its ends the junction is not consistent with the germline gene, which may arise from a read error. The V call is TRBV6-5, the J call TRBJ1-5; D gene unclear. The germline V gene encodes CDR1 MNHEY and CDR2 SVGAGI. The CDR3 is 15 residues long. The CDR3 here is CASSYSRGSNQPQNF. In DNA form, the CDR3 reads TGTGCCAGCAGTTACTCCCGGGGTAGCAATCAGCCCCAGAATTTT.

The chain uses TRBV19 and TRBJ1-2; 8 nucleotides match TRBD1. V lost 10 bases to trimming and J lost 4 bases; unmatched junction nucleotides: 8. The CDR3 totals 13 residues. Germline assignment: CDR1 LNHDA and CDR2 SQIVND (reference sequence). The CDR3 DNA reads as TGTGCCACGTTCAGGGGGCGCGGCTATGGCTACACCTTC. This encodes CATFRGRGYGYTF.

This clone was detected only a few times. The V gene is TRBV12-5, the J gene TRBJ2-5; 10 bases map to TRBD1. Germline CDR1 LGHNT, CDR2 FRNRAP. V lost 2 bases and J lost 0; bases outside the gene matches: 3. The CDR3 consists of 16 residues. CDR3 sequence: CASGLRGTGDQETQYF. The CDR3 coding sequence is TGTGCTAGTGGTTTGCGAGGGACAGGGGACCAAGAGACCCAGTACTTC.

This clone was observed a handful of times. In DNA, the CDR3 is TGTGCCAGCTCACCTGGACAGGCCCCCTTGGACGAGCAGTACTTC. Amino acid sequence: CASSPGQAPLDEQYF. The J gene is TRBJ2-7, the V gene TRBV18; 7 bases align to TRBD1. The CDR3 is 15 amino acids. The V segment lost 3 bases and the J segment 5 bases; nucleotides outside the gene matches: 10. Germline lookup yields CDR1 KGHSH and CDR2 LQKENI.

The chain joins TRBV11-2 to TRBJ2-3; D perhaps matches TRBD2 (7 bases). Trimming took off 5 bases at V and 2 bases at J, with 17 bases between the two ends. CDR1 is SGHAT and CDR2 is FQNNGV in the germline V gene. CDR3 length equals 16 residues. The CDR3 DNA reads as TGTGCCAGCAGCCTGGGGGGGGCACCTGTCACAGATACGCAGTATTTT. This gives the protein CASSLGGAPVTDTQYF.

The chain recombines TRBV7-3 with TRBJ2-3, with a weak D call TRBD2 (5 bases). There are 14 residues in the CDR3. Germline CDR1 SGHTA, CDR2 FQGTGA. V shed 4 bases and J shed 0 bases, with 8 bases lying between them. The chain's CDR3 is CASSSGLSTDTQYF. In DNA, the CDR3 is TGTGCCAGCAGCTCCGGACTGAGCACAGATACGCAGTATTTT.

V and J are TRBV5-1 and TRBJ2-7; 14 nucleotides line up with TRBD2. This CDR3 comprises 15 residues. Germline assignment: CDR1 SGHRS and CDR2 YFSETQ. V lost 4 bases to trimming and J lost 6 bases; unmatched junction nucleotides: 6. The CDR3 DNA is TGCGCCAGCAGCCCGGGGACTAGCGGGAGACGCGAGCAGTACTTC. It is translated as CASSPGTSGRREQYF.

This clone was found once. V gene TRBV5-5 combines with J gene TRBJ2-2; 7 bases fit TRBD2. The ends lost 4 bases at V and 1 base at J; junction bases unmatched: 16. From germline, CDR1 is SGHKS and CDR2 YYEKEE (reference sequence). The CDR3 is made up of 19 amino acids. CDR3 sequence reads: CASSIRPMAGERNTGELFF. The CDR3 DNA is TGTGCCAGCAGCATCCGCCCCATGGCGGGGGAAAGGAACACCGGGGAGCTGTTTTTT.

The chain couples TRBV19 to TRBJ1-4; a weak D match, TRBD1 (6 bases). In germline, CDR1 is LNHDA, CDR2 SQIVND (reference sequence). Trimming took off 6 bases at V and 4 bases at J, with 12 bases between the two ends. CDR3 size: 14 residues. The CDR3 DNA follows: TGTGCCAGTAGGCTCACAGGGTTTAATGAAAAACTGTTTTTT. This codes for CASRLTGFNEKLFF.

The chain combines TRBV7-3 with TRBJ1-2; possibly TRBD1 for D (6 bases). The germline CDR1 and CDR2 sequences are SGHTA and FQGTGA. This CDR3 region has 14 residues. V was pared by 5 bases and J by 6 bases, with 16 bases between. The CDR3 sequence is CASSRTGGADGYTF. The CDR3 coding sequence is TGTGCCAGCAGCCGCACGGGGGGCGCAGATGGCTACACCTTC. The full variable domain, completed using reference TRBV7-3 and TRBJ1-2, is GAGVSQTPSNKVTEKGKYVELRCDPISGHTALYWYRQSLGQGPEFLIYFQGTGAADDSGLPNDRFFAVRPEGSVSTLKIQRTERGDSAVYLCASSRTGGADGYTFGSGTRLTVV.

This clone has more than one count but fewer than ten. The rearrangement joins TRBV2 to TRBJ2-3; 11 bases are a match to TRBD2. CDR1 SNHLY and CDR2 FYNNEI come from the germline V gene. The CDR3 sequence is 17 residues long. With 0 bases clipped from V and 2 bases from J, the junction kept 4 bases outside the gene matches. The CDR3 DNA sequence: TGTGCCAGCAGTGAAGCTAGCGGGGGGGCCGCCACAGATACGCAGTATTTT. Its protein product is CASSEASGGAATDTQYF.

V usage is TRBV14 and J usage is TRBJ2-7; 10 positions match TRBD1. The CDR3 extends over 14 amino acids. Germline CDR1 reads SGHDN; CDR2 reads FVKESK. The trim removed 1 base at V and 12 bases at J, leaving 9 bases unmatched. CDR3 in DNA: TGTGCCAGCAGCCAAGGGGGGACAGGGGCCAGGGCGTACTTC. It specifies CASSQGGTGARAYF.

This chain joins TRBV9 and TRBJ1-4, with a possible D match to TRBD1 (6 bases). V was cut by 3 bases and J by 2 bases, with 23 bases left in between. CDR1 is SGDLS and CDR2 is YYNGEE in the germline V gene. The CDR3 sequence is 19 residues long. The CDR3 DNA is TGTGCCAGCAGCGAGGGGGGGGGAGTAAGAGAAACGACTAATGAAAAACTGTTTTTT. Its protein is CASSEGGGVRETTNEKLFF.

This chain uses TRBV2 with TRBJ1-3; possible D gene TRBD1, 5 bases. The CDR3 totals 15 residues. From germline, CDR1 is SNHLY and CDR2 FYNNEI. V was pared by 1 base and J by 0 bases, with 7 bases between. DNA of the CDR3: TGTGCCAGCAGTGAAGTGGGGCGCTCTGGAAACACCATATATTTT. Its translation: CASSEVGRSGNTIYF. The full variable domain, in which reference TRBV2 and TRBJ1-3 provide the parts outside the CDR3, is EPEVTQTPSHQVTQMGQEVILRCVPISNHLYFYWYRQILGQKVEFLVSFYNNEISEKSEIFDDQFSVERPDGSNFTLKIRSTKLEDSAMYFCASSEVGRSGNTIYFGEGSWLTVV.

The chain recombines TRBV9 with TRBJ1-2; TRBD1 agrees at 7 bases. Germline CDR1 is SGDLS and CDR2 is YYNGEE. The length of the CDR3 is 14 residues. J was trimmed by 5 bases and V by 3 bases; bases with no gene match: 7. The CDR3 reads CASSGRDSRYGYTF. The CDR3 bases are TGTGCCAGCAGCGGGAGGGACAGTCGGTATGGCTACACCTTC.

CDR3 amino acids: CASSSGGSGQPQHF. CDR3 coding DNA: TGTGCCAGCAGTTCCGGCGGGTCCGGGCAGCCCCAGCATTTT. The chain employs TRBV6-6 and TRBJ1-5; D is undetermined. The CDR3 is 14 residues long. The germline V gene encodes CDR1 MNHNY and CDR2 SVGAGI (reference sequence). Trimming took off 4 bases at V and 7 bases at J, with 14 bases between the two ends.

This clone was seen a handful of times. The V gene is TRBV5-1, the J gene TRBJ1-1; TRBD1 agrees at 8 bases. The CDR3 is 15 amino acids. V gave up 3 bases and J gave up 1 base; unmatched junction bases: 5. Germline CDR1 reads SGHRS; CDR2 reads YFSETQ. The CDR3 coding sequence is TGCGCCAGCAGCTACCTAGGGACAGGGAACACTGAAGCTTTCTTT. This codes for CASSYLGTGNTEAFF.

The chain is built from TRBV6-5 and TRBJ1-2, with 10 bases identical to TRBD1. Germline V lookup: CDR1 MNHEY, CDR2 SVGAGI. V dropped 8 bases and J dropped 5; count of bases not matched to a gene: 11. The CDR3 is 15 amino acids. As DNA, the CDR3 is TGTGCCAGCGGCTCCTTTCGACAGGGGGCATATGGCTACACCTTC. Amino acid sequence: CASGSFRQGAYGYTF.

This clone was picked up a small number of times. The V call is TRBV5-5, the J call TRBJ1-2; 10 nucleotides agree with TRBD1. The V gene end was trimmed by 0 bases and the J gene end by 7 bases; junction bases not matched to a gene: 3. CDR1 is SGHKS and CDR2 is YYEKEE in the germline V gene (reference sequence). CDR3 length: 14 amino acids. The CDR3 bases are TGTGCCAGCAGCTTGGGACAGGGGGCGTTTGGCTACACCTTC. Translating gives CASSLGQGAFGYTF.

Of note for this clone: Other DNA sequences in this specimen translate into the identical CDR3. The chain joins TRBV11-2 to TRBJ1-1, with no clear D. The CDR3 extends over 12 amino acids. Looked up from germline, CDR1 is SGHAT and CDR2 is FQNNGV. Trimming pared 7 bases from V and 1 base from J, leaving 7 bases between. The CDR3 here is CASNRPNTEAFF. The CDR3 DNA reads as TGTGCCAGCAACAGACCGAACACTGAAGCTTTCTTT. Variable domain in full (rest from reference TRBV11-2 and TRBJ1-1): EAGVAQSPRYKIIEKRQSVAFWCNPISGHATLYWYQQILGQGPKLLIQFQNNGVVDDSQLPKDRFSAERLKGVDSTLKIQPAKLEDSAVYLCASNRPNTEAFFGQGTRLTVV.